These 2 T cell receptor beta chains share one sample of origin, sequenced in a study of T-cell memory formation after mild COVID-19. TCRdb redid the calling of the 5' RACE reads with MiXCR, one entry per CDR3 protein. The table has approximately 300,000 distinct CDR3 sequences, roughly 15% seen once. Material: PBMCs or a T cell subset sorted from them (not recorded which). Every receptor here comes from a man in his late teens or twenties who had mild COVID-19 (a few samples of this study predate the infection). Cell type and time point are not known.

This clonotype was detected ten times or more. J is TRBJ2-1 and V is TRBV7-8; D uncertain. V dropped 1 base and J dropped 6 bases, with 13 bases sitting between them. This CDR3 region has 15 residues. The V gene's germline CDR1 is SGHVS and CDR2 FQNEAQ. CDR3 protein: CASSLGYGLPNEQFF. The CDR3 DNA follows: TGTGCCAGCAGCTTAGGTTATGGGCTTCCCAATGAGCAGTTCTTC.

This clonotype was detected only a few times. The chain is built from TRBV20-1 and TRBJ1-2; TRBD1 agrees at 9 bases. The CDR3 is made up of 13 amino acids. Germline CDR1 reads DFQATT; CDR2 reads SNEGSKA (reference sequence). After removal of 6 bases from V and 4 bases from J, the junction contained 6 bases not matched to a gene. CDR3 coding DNA: TGCAGTGCGCGGGAGGGACAGGGCTATGGCTACACCTTC. Its protein is CSAREGQGYGYTF.